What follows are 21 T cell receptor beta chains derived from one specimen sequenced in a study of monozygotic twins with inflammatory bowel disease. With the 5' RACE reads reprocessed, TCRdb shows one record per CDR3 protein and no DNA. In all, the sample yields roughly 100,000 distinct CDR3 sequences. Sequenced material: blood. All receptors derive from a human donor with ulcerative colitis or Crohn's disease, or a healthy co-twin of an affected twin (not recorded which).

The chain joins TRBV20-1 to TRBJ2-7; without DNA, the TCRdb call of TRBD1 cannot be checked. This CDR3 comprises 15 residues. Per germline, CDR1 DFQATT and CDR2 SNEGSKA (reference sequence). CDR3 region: CSARDLVGGWGEQYF.

The CDR3 sequence is CASSPLFSGVTNTGELFF. This rearrangement joins TRBV27 to TRBJ2-2; TCRdb gives TRBD2 as the D gene, but with no DNA this cannot be confirmed. The length of the CDR3 is 18 residues. The V gene's germline CDR1 is MNHEY and CDR2 SMNVEV (reference sequence).

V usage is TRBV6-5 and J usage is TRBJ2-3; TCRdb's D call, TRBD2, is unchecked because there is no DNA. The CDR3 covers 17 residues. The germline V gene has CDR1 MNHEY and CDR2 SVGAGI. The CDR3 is CASSYAVAGGRTDTQYF.

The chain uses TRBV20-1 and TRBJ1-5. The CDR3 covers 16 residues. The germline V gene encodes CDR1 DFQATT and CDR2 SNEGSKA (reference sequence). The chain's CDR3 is CSARGGAGGVVKPQHF.

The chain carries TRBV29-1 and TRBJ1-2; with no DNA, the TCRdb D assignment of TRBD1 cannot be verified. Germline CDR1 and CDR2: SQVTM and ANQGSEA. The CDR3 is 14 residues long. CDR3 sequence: CSAQGAPRDYGYTF.

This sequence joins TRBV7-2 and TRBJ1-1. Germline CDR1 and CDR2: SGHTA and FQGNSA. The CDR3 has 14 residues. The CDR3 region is CASSYGFLNTEAFF.

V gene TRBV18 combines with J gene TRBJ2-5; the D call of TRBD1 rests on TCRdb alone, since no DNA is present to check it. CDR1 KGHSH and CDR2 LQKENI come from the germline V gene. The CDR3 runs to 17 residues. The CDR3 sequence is CASSSRGQGGTQETQYF.

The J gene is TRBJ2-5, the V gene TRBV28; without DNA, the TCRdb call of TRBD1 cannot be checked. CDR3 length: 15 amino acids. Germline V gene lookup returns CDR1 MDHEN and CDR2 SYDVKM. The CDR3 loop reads CASSSPGWGQETQYF.

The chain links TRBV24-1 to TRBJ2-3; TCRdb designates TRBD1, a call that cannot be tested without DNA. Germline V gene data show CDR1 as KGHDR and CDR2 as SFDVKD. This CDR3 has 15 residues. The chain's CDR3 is CATGTPGTGRDTQYF.

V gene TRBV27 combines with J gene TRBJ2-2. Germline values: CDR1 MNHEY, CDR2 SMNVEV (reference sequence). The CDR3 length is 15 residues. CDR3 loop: CASILLGSGTGELFF.

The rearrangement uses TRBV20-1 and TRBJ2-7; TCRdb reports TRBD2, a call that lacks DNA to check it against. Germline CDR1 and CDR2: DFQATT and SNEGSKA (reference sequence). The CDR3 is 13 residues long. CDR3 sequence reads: CSASGAGAYEQYF.

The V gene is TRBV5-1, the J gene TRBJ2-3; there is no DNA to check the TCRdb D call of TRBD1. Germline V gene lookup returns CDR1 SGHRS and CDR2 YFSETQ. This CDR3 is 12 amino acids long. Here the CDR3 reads CASSPWTDTQYF.

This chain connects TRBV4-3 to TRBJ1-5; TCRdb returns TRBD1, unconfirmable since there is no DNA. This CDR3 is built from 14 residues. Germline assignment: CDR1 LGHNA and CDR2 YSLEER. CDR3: CASSPRQGGQPQHF.

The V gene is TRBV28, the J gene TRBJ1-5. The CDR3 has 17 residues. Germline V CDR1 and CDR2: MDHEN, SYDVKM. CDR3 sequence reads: CASRDTLGPSLPQPQHF.

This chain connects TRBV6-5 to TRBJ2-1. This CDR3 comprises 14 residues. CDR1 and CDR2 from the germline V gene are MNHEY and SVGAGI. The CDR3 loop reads CASSYSSTYNEQFF.

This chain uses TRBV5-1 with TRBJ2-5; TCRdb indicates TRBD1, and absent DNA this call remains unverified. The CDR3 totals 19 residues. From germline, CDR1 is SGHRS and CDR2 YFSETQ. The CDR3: CASRIRGERVSSLQETQYF.

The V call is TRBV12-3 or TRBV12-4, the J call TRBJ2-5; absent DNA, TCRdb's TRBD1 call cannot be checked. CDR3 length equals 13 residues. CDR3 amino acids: CASSFRQEETQYF.

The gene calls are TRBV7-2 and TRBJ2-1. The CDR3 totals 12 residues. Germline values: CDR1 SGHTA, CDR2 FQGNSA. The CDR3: CASSLAGMGQFF.

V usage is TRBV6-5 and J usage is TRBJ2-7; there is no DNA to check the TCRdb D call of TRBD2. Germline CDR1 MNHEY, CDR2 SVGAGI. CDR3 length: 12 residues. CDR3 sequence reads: CASRRGLFEQYF.

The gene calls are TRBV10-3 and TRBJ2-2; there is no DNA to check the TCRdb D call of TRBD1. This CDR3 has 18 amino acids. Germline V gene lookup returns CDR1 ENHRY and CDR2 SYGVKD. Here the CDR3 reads CAISEPTGQIRSGGELFF.

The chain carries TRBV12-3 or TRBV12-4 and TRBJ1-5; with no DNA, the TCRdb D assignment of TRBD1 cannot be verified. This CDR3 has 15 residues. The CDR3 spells CASSFTGGTGQPQHF.